These 5 T cell receptor beta chains originate from one sample sequenced in a study of T cell responses to AZD1222 COVID-19 vaccine. Libraries were prepared by immunoSEQ multiplex PCR; TCRdb keeps only in-frame clonotypes and omits some of them. The sample yields roughly 150,000 clones, less than 95% seen once. The sequencing used peripheral blood, collected 28 days after the second AZD1222 dose. These receptors were collected from an adult who received the AZD1222 COVID-19 vaccine.

This rearrangement joins TRBV28 to TRBJ1-4; D is uncertain. Germline lookup yields CDR1 MDHEN and CDR2 SYDVKM. The CDR3 length is 13 residues. The germline V and J ends were trimmed by 7 bases and 6 bases, with 12 bases remaining between them. This chain's CDR3 is CASKRDFDEKLFF. CDR3 bases: TGTGCCAGCAAAAGGGATTTTGATGAAAAACTGTTTTTT.

The V gene is TRBV6-5, the J gene TRBJ2-1; perhaps TRBD2 as D (6 bases). V shed 7 bases and J shed 3 bases, with 16 bases lying between them. The CDR3 is 15 residues long. In germline, CDR1 is MNHEY, CDR2 SVGAGI. The CDR3 bases are TGTGCCAGCACCCGGTGGGGGGACGGCTACAATGAGCAGTTCTTC. As protein: CASTRWGDGYNEQFF.

The chain couples TRBV4-2 to TRBJ1-1; D is possibly TRBD1 (6 bases). The germline V and J ends were trimmed by 1 base and 1 base, with 10 bases remaining between them. This CDR3 contains 15 residues. Germline CDR1 and CDR2: LGHNA and YNFKEQ. CDR3 bases: TGTGCCAGCAGCCAAGCAACAGGGAGGAACACTGAAGCTTTCTTT. It specifies CASSQATGRNTEAFF.

The chain's CDR3 is CASTQRPGQGGKLFF. The CDR3 DNA reads as TGTGCCAGCACCCAACGTCCGGGACAGGGGGGAAAACTGTTTTTT. This chain uses TRBV6-5 with TRBJ1-4; 11 bases are shared with TRBD1. The CDR3 has 15 amino acids. The J segment lost 10 bases and the V segment lost 7 bases, leaving 11 bases of the junction unmatched. Germline V gene data show CDR1 as MNHEY and CDR2 as SVGAGI.

The rearrangement links TRBV3-1 (or the pseudogene TRBV3-2) to TRBJ2-5; D is perhaps TRBD1 (5 bases). CDR3 length: 16 residues. V lost 4 bases to trimming and J lost 7 bases, with 22 bases between them. CDR1 is LGHDT and CDR2 is YNNKEL in the germline V gene (reference sequence). The CDR3: CASSPSSTGTRVTQYF. CDR3 in DNA: TGTGCCAGCAGCCCCTCCTCTACAGGTACCCGTGTGACCCAGTACTTC.